This TCR beta chain was retrieved from a study of CD8 T cells in ankylosing spondylitis. Study findings and constraints: Disease-linked clones reportedly concentrated significantly in matched ankylosing spondylitis synovial fluid. Earlier reports found some motif variants in synovial fluid and blood in reactive arthritis. What appeared characteristic of ankylosing spondylitis blood was a TCR beta motif of fewer than ten highly homologous variants.

CDR1 and CDR2 (germline): SGHTA, FQGTGA. V lost 0 bases, J lost 4 bases, and 2 bases stayed unmatched. The CDR3 contains 15 residues. In making TCR beta libraries, quantitative 5'-RACE with molecular barcodes was used. In TCRdb, the 5' RACE reads were re-called with MiXCR into one record per CDR3 protein. This sample has more than 300,000 distinct CDR3 sequences, with roughly 8% found just once. In this sample, this clonotype turned up a few times. Its specificity is not known. Material for sequencing was blood, either unsorted or a sorted T cell fraction (not recorded which). The receptor comes from a male donor with ankylosing spondylitis. This chain links TRBV7-3 with TRBJ2-4; 8 nucleotides match TRBD2. DNA for the CDR3: TGTGCCAGCAGCTTAACCCCGGGGGGGAAAAACATTCAGTACTTC. It translates to CASSLTPGGKNIQYF.